The entry below describes one T cell receptor beta chain. Its specificity is not known. Germline loops: CDR1 KGHSH, CDR2 LQKENI. Trimming removed 3 bases from V and 2 bases from J, with 8 bases in between. This CDR3 is 14 amino acids long. Time point: technical triplicate 2. The sample is drawn from a study of neurological immune-mediated disorders. Regarding the study as a whole: The greatest degree of TCR clonal expansion was observed in HTLV-1-associated myelopathy, with the lowest in multiple sclerosis, below that of healthy controls.

TCRdb used MiXCR to reprocess the 5' RACE reads, holding one entry per CDR3 protein. The sample yields tens of thousands of distinct CDR3 sequences, nearly 25% seen once. The receptor comes from a man in his sixties with HTLV-1-associated myelopathy (HAM/TSP). This chain joins TRBV18 and TRBJ1-5, with D unclear. Sequencing was done on a sample of PBMCs. The CDR3 sequence: CASSPSGGNQPQHF. DNA for the CDR3: TGTGCCAGCTCACCGAGCGGGGGCAATCAGCCCCAGCATTTT.